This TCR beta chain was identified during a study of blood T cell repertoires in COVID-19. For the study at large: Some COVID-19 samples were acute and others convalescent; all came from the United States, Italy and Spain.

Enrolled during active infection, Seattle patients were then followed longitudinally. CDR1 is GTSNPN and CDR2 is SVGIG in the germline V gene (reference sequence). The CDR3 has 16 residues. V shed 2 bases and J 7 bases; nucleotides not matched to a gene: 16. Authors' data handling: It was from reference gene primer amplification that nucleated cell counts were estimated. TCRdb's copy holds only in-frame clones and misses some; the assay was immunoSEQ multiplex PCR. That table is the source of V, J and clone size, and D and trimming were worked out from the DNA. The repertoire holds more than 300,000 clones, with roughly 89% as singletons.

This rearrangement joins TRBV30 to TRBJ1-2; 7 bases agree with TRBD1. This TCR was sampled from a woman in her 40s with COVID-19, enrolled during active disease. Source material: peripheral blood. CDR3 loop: CAWSSGIAGQLSGYTF. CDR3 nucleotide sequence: TGTGCCTGGAGTTCGGGAATCGCGGGACAGTTAAGTGGCTACACCTTC.